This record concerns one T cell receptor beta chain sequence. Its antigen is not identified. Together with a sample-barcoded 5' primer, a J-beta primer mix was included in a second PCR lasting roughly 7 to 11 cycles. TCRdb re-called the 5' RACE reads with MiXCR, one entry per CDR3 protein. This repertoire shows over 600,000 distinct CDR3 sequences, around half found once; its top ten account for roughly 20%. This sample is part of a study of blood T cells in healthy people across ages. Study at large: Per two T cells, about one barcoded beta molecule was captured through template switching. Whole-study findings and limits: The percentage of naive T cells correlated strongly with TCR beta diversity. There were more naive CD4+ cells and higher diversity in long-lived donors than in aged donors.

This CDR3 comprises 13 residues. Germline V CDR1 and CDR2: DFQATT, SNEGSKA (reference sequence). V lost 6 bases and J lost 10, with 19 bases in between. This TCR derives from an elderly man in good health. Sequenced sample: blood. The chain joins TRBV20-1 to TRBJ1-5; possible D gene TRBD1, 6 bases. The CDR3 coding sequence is TGCAGTGCCTCGGGGACAACCACCGACCCCCAGCATTTT. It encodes CSASGTTTDPQHF.